This T cell receptor beta chain was sequenced during a study of cytomegalovirus exposure and HLA in healthy donors. Notes on the study in general: The investigators catalogued 150 to 200 TCR beta chains as cytomegalovirus-associated.

This clone has a handful of counts. The antigen is unknown. V lost 5 bases and J lost 0, with 9 bases in between. The V gene's germline CDR1 is MNHEY and CDR2 SVGAGI. This CDR3 has 14 amino acids. Use of 60 Vbeta and 13 Jbeta primers characterized the PCR. Generated by immunoSEQ multiplex PCR, the TCRdb table keeps only in-frame clones and is missing some. The data show just over 200,000 clones, around 83% seen once. The source is a woman in her thirties or forties in good health and CMV-seronegative. Sequencing input: PBMCs. The rearrangement joins TRBV6-5 to TRBJ2-3, with D maybe TRBD2 (6 bases). The CDR3 DNA reads as TGTGCCAGCAGTCGAAGCGGGAGCACAGATACGCAGTATTTT. Its translation: CASSRSGSTDTQYF.